This T cell receptor beta chain was observed in a study of blood T cell repertoires in COVID-19. As for the study in general: Both acute and convalescent COVID-19 samples were obtained from the United States, Italy and Spain. Sample material is recorded as cDNA or gDNA derived from T cells, B-cell-depleted T cells, or PBMCs.

CDR3 length: 14 amino acids. Trimming pared 1 base from V and 1 base from J, leaving 11 bases between. Germline V lookup: CDR1 GTSNPN, CDR2 SVGIG (reference sequence). Profiled with immunoSEQ multiplex PCR; TCRdb holds only in-frame clones, not every one. The sample holds roughly 250,000 clones; 80% to 85% are singletons and the top ten take about 4.5%. Sequencing input: peripheral blood. The receptor was derived from a man aged 45 to 65 with active or convalescent COVID-19. This sequence joins TRBV30 and TRBJ2-7, with D possibly being TRBD1 (6 bases). CDR3 amino acids: CAWSAGHRSYEQYF. Here the CDR3 DNA reads TGTGCCTGGAGTGCGGGACACCGATCCTACGAGCAGTACTTC.